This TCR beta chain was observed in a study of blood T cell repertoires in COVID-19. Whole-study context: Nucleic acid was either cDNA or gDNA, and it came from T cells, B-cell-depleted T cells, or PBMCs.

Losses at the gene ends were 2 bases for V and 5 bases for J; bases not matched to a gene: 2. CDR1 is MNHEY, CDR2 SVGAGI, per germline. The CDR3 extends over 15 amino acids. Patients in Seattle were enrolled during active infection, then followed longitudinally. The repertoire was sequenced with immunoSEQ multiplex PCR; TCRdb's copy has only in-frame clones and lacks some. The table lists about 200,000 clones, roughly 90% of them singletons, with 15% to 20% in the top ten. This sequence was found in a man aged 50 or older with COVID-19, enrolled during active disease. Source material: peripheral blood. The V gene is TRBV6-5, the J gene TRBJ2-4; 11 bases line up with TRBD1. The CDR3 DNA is TGTGCCAGCAGTTACGGGGACAGGGGGGAAAACATTCAGTACTTC. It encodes CASSYGDRGENIQYF.